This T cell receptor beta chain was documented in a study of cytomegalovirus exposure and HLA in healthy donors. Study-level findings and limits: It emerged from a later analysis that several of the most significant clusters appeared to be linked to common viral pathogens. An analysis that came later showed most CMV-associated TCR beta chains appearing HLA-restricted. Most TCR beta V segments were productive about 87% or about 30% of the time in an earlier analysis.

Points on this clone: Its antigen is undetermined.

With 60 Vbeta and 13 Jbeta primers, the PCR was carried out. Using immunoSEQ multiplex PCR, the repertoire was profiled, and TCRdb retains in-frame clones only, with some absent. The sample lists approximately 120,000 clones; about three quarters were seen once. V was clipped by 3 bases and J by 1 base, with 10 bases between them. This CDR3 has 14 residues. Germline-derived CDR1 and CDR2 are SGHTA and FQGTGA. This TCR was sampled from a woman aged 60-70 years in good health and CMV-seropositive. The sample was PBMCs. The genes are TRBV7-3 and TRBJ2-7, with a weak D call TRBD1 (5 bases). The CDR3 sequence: CASSLSSGSYEQYF. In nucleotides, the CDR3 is TGTGCCAGCAGCTTGAGCTCAGGGTCCTACGAGCAGTACTTC.